This T cell receptor beta chain was recovered during a study of shared clonotypes between healthy human individuals. Produced via immunoSEQ multiplex PCR; TCRdb's table is partial and in-frame only. Here the sample spans approximately 470,000 clones, more than 65% being singletons. V was clipped by 5 bases and J by 3 bases, with 19 bases between them. The CDR3 extends over 17 amino acids. Per the germline V gene, CDR1 is SGHTA and CDR2 is FQGTGA. The TCR sequence derives from a woman aged 40 to 49 in good health. Some clones in this sample may be carry-over from other donors' samples. The material sequenced was PBMCs. The V gene is TRBV7-3, the J gene TRBJ2-2; the D call may be TRBD1 or TRBD2 (5 bases each). The CDR3 protein is CASSPVGPRGDTGELFF. The CDR3 DNA is TGTGCCAGCAGCCCTGTTGGACCCCGAGGGGACACCGGGGAGCTGTTTTTT. Looking up the rest from reference TRBV7-3 and TRBJ2-2 gives the full variable domain: GAGVSQTPSNKVTEKGKYVELRCDPISGHTALYWYRQSLGQGPEFLIYFQGTGAADDSGLPNDRFFAVRPEGSVSTLKIQRTERGDSAVYLCASSPVGPRGDTGELFFGEGSRLTVL.